Listed below are T cell receptor beta chains from one sample, sequenced in a study of CD8 T cells in Susac syndrome. MiXCR, run by TCRdb on the immunoSEQ multiplex PCR reads, gives a single entry per CDR3 protein. The data show about 120,000 distinct CDR3 sequences, with 96% seen just once and less than 0.15% held by the top ten. The source material was CD4+ T cells from PBMCs. Every receptor here comes from a human donor with Susac syndrome. Each CDR3 is given with its conserved first and last residue. Each record gives: CDR3 DNA, CDR3 protein, D gene, V gene, J gene, clone size. D genes are given only for firm matches. A clone size is listed for some rows: how often the clone was seen (once, few, many), or a class if it is expanded.

CDR3nt: TGCAGTGCCACGGGGGACTCTGGGGCCAACGTCCTGACTTTC
CDR3aa: CSATGDSGANVLTF
d_gene: -
v_gene: TRBV20-1
j_gene: TRBJ2-6
abundance: -

CDR3nt: TGTGCCAGCACGACGGGGAGCAATCAGCCCCAGCATTTT
CDR3aa: CASTTGSNQPQHF
d_gene: -
v_gene: TRBV12-3/TRBV12-4
j_gene: TRBJ1-5
abundance: -

CDR3nt: TGTGCCATCAGTGATTCGGACAGGGGGATCAATGGCTACACCTTC
CDR3aa: CAISDSDRGINGYTF
d_gene: TRBD1
v_gene: TRBV10-3
j_gene: TRBJ1-2
abundance: -

CDR3nt: TGTGCCAGCAGCTTGTTAACTAGCGGGAGTCGAACAGATACGCAGTATTTT
CDR3aa: CASSLLTSGSRTDTQYF
d_gene: TRBD2
v_gene: TRBV5-6
j_gene: TRBJ2-3
abundance: -

CDR3nt: TGTGCCAGTATCTCCAGGGGCTCAGTTAGTGCGGGTGAGCAGTTCTTC
CDR3aa: CASISRGSVSAGEQFF
d_gene: -
v_gene: TRBV19
j_gene: TRBJ2-1
abundance: -

CDR3nt: TGCGCCAGCAGCTCCGTGACGTGGTCGGAGACCCAGTACTTC
CDR3aa: CASSSVTWSETQYF
d_gene: -
v_gene: TRBV5-1
j_gene: TRBJ2-5
abundance: -

CDR3nt: TGCAGTGCCTACGACGGGCCGAACTATGGCTACACCTTC
CDR3aa: CSAYDGPNYGYTF
d_gene: -
v_gene: TRBV20-1
j_gene: TRBJ1-2
abundance: -

CDR3nt: TGTGCCAGCAGTCGTGTTGGGATCACAGATACGCAGTATTTT
CDR3aa: CASSRVGITDTQYF
d_gene: -
v_gene: TRBV27
j_gene: TRBJ2-3
abundance: -

CDR3nt: TGTGCCAGCAGCCTCGGATGGTATGGCTACACCTTC
CDR3aa: CASSLGWYGYTF
d_gene: -
v_gene: TRBV14
j_gene: TRBJ1-2
abundance: -

CDR3nt: TGTGCCAGCAGCCAGGGACAGCAAAGCTCCTACAATGAGCAGTTCTTC
CDR3aa: CASSQGQQSSYNEQFF
d_gene: TRBD1
v_gene: TRBV5-4
j_gene: TRBJ2-1
abundance: once

CDR3nt: TGTGCCAGCAGCTCTCAGAATCATGGGACAGGGATAGCCAAAAACATTCAGTACTTC
CDR3aa: CASSSQNHGTGIAKNIQYF
d_gene: TRBD1
v_gene: TRBV9
j_gene: TRBJ2-4
abundance: -

CDR3nt: TGCGCCAGCAGCTTGGGACTAGCGGGAGCTGGCACAGATACGCAGTATTTT
CDR3aa: CASSLGLAGAGTDTQYF
d_gene: TRBD2
v_gene: TRBV5-1
j_gene: TRBJ2-3
abundance: -

CDR3nt: TGTGCCAGCAGCTCGGCTTCCTGGGGAGGAGAGCAGTACTTC
CDR3aa: CASSSASWGGEQYF
d_gene: -
v_gene: TRBV14
j_gene: TRBJ2-7
abundance: -

CDR3nt: TGTGCCTCCCGGAATCTTGCGGGGGAGACCCAGTACTTC
CDR3aa: CASRNLAGETQYF
d_gene: -
v_gene: TRBV30
j_gene: TRBJ2-5
abundance: -

CDR3nt: TGCAGTGCTAGGGGCCCCCCGGGCAATGAGCAGTTCTTC
CDR3aa: CSARGPPGNEQFF
d_gene: -
v_gene: TRBV20-1
j_gene: TRBJ2-1
abundance: -

CDR3nt: TGCAGTGCCCATAGCTGGGCTAGCGAGGACAATGAGCAGTTCTTC
CDR3aa: CSAHSWASEDNEQFF
d_gene: -
v_gene: TRBV20-1
j_gene: TRBJ2-1
abundance: once

CDR3nt: TGTGCCTGGAGCTTGCAGGGGGCGGATGAGCAGTTCTTC
CDR3aa: CAWSLQGADEQFF
d_gene: TRBD1
v_gene: TRBV30
j_gene: TRBJ2-1
abundance: -

CDR3nt: TGTGCCAGCAGTCCCTGGGACAGCTCCTACGAGCAGTACTTC
CDR3aa: CASSPWDSSYEQYF
d_gene: TRBD1
v_gene: TRBV27
j_gene: TRBJ2-7
abundance: -

CDR3nt: TGTGCCAGCAGTTTAATGATGGTGGTGGGGCGGGGCACTGAAGCTTTCTTT
CDR3aa: CASSLMMVVGRGTEAFF
d_gene: -
v_gene: TRBV27
j_gene: TRBJ1-1
abundance: once

CDR3nt: TGCAGCGCCCACAGCCAACTCCACAATGAGCAGTTCTTC
CDR3aa: CSAHSQLHNEQFF
d_gene: -
v_gene: TRBV29-1
j_gene: TRBJ2-1
abundance: -

CDR3nt: TGTGCCAGCAGTTCTTTTCTCCTAAACACTGAAGCTTTCTTT
CDR3aa: CASSSFLLNTEAFF
d_gene: -
v_gene: TRBV12-3/TRBV12-4
j_gene: TRBJ1-1
abundance: -

CDR3nt: TGCGCCAGCAGCCAAGAAGAGGAGGGTCGTGAGCGGGGCACCTACGAGCAGTACTTC
CDR3aa: CASSQEEEGRERGTYEQYF
d_gene: TRBD2
v_gene: TRBV4-1
j_gene: TRBJ2-7
abundance: -

CDR3nt: TGCAGCGTCCAAGGGACGGACGGGCTGGAGTACTTC
CDR3aa: CSVQGTDGLEYF
d_gene: -
v_gene: TRBV29-1
j_gene: TRBJ2-7
abundance: -

CDR3nt: TGCAGTGCTAGTCATTTTGACAGGGGTTATTTGGGTGAGCAGTTCTTC
CDR3aa: CSASHFDRGYLGEQFF
d_gene: TRBD1
v_gene: TRBV20-1
j_gene: TRBJ2-1
abundance: -

CDR3nt: TGTGCCAGCAGCGTAGAGGGACACCAAGGGGAGACCCAGTACTTC
CDR3aa: CASSVEGHQGETQYF
d_gene: -
v_gene: TRBV9
j_gene: TRBJ2-5
abundance: -

CDR3nt: TGTGCCAGCAGTTTGGGGGGGAGCTCCTACGAGCAGTACTTC
CDR3aa: CASSLGGSSYEQYF
d_gene: TRBD2
v_gene: TRBV12-3/TRBV12-4
j_gene: TRBJ2-7
abundance: -

CDR3nt: TGTGCCAGCACCCGCAGGTGGGAGGCTACACGGGAGACCCAGTACTTC
CDR3aa: CASTRRWEATRETQYF
d_gene: -
v_gene: TRBV5-6
j_gene: TRBJ2-5
abundance: -

CDR3nt: TGTGCCAGCAGTCCCCGGGGGAGGGTTAGCAATCAGCCCCAGCATTTT
CDR3aa: CASSPRGRVSNQPQHF
d_gene: -
v_gene: TRBV27
j_gene: TRBJ1-5
abundance: -

CDR3nt: TGTGCCTCGGGGACAGGGTCCGGGGCCAACGTCCTGACTTTC
CDR3aa: CASGTGSGANVLTF
d_gene: TRBD1
v_gene: TRBV30
j_gene: TRBJ2-6
abundance: -

CDR3nt: TGTGCCAGCAGCGTTAGCGGGAGGGACAATGAGCAGTTCTTC
CDR3aa: CASSVSGRDNEQFF
d_gene: TRBD2
v_gene: TRBV9
j_gene: TRBJ2-1
abundance: once

CDR3nt: TGCAGCGCTAGCGGGAGAAATTCGCGAGACACCGGGGAGCTGTTTTTT
CDR3aa: CSASGRNSRDTGELFF
d_gene: TRBD2
v_gene: TRBV29-1
j_gene: TRBJ2-2
abundance: once

CDR3nt: TGTGCCAGCAGTGAACAGACGGGGGGGGAGACCCAGTACTTC
CDR3aa: CASSEQTGGETQYF
d_gene: TRBD2
v_gene: TRBV25-1
j_gene: TRBJ2-5
abundance: -

CDR3nt: TGTGCCAGCAGCCCGACCCGGACGGGGAACACTGAAGCTTTCTTT
CDR3aa: CASSPTRTGNTEAFF
d_gene: -
v_gene: TRBV5-4
j_gene: TRBJ1-1
abundance: -

CDR3nt: TGCAGTGCTAGCTGGACTGTCAATCAGCCCCAGCATTTT
CDR3aa: CSASWTVNQPQHF
d_gene: -
v_gene: TRBV20-1
j_gene: TRBJ1-5
abundance: -

CDR3nt: TGTGCCAGCAGCGTAGGGCACGGTGTGGGAGATACGCAGTATTTT
CDR3aa: CASSVGHGVGDTQYF
d_gene: -
v_gene: TRBV9
j_gene: TRBJ2-3
abundance: -

CDR3nt: TGTGCCTGGAGCGGTAGCGGGTACGAGCAGTACTTC
CDR3aa: CAWSGSGYEQYF
d_gene: TRBD2
v_gene: TRBV30
j_gene: TRBJ2-7
abundance: -

CDR3nt: TGTGCCAGCAGCTTGGACAGGGGAGCGAACTATGGCTACACCTTC
CDR3aa: CASSLDRGANYGYTF
d_gene: TRBD1
v_gene: TRBV5-6
j_gene: TRBJ1-2
abundance: -

CDR3nt: TGTGCCACCAGTGATGGCGGGACTTGGCCCTACGAGCAGTACTTC
CDR3aa: CATSDGGTWPYEQYF
d_gene: -
v_gene: TRBV24-1
j_gene: TRBJ2-7
abundance: -

CDR3nt: TGTGCCAGCAGCGTAGACACTGGGGCTCCCCGGGGGACCCAGTACTTC
CDR3aa: CASSVDTGAPRGTQYF
d_gene: -
v_gene: TRBV9
j_gene: TRBJ2-5
abundance: -

CDR3nt: TGCAGTGCTAGAGATGGGGGTAGCGGGCTGGAGCAGTTCTTC
CDR3aa: CSARDGGSGLEQFF
d_gene: TRBD2
v_gene: TRBV20-1
j_gene: TRBJ2-1
abundance: -

CDR3nt: TGCGCCAGCAGCTCGACCCGCGAAGCAAACATTCAGTACTTC
CDR3aa: CASSSTREANIQYF
d_gene: -
v_gene: TRBV5-1
j_gene: TRBJ2-4
abundance: -